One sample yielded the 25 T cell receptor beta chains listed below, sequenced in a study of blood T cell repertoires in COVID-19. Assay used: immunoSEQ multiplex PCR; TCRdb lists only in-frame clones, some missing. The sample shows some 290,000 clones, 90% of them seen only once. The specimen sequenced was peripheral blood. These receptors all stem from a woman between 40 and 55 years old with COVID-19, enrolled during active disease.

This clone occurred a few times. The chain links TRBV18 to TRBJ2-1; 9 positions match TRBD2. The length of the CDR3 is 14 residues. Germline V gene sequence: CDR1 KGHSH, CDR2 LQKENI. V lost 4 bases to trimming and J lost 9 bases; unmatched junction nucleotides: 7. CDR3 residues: CASSLRSGSGEQFF. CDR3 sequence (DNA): TGTGCCAGCTCACTCCGTAGCGGGAGCGGTGAGCAGTTCTTC.

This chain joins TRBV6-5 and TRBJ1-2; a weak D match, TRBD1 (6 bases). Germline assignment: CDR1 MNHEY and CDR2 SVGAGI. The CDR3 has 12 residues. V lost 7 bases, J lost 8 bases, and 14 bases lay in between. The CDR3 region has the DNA TGTGCCAGCAAGTCAGGGGCAGTGGGCTACACCTTC. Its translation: CASKSGAVGYTF.

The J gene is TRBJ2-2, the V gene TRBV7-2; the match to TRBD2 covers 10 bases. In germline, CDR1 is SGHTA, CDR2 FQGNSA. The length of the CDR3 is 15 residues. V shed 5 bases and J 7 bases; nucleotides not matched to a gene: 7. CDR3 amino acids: CASSLSGTSDGELFF. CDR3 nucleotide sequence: TGTGCCAGCAGCCTTTCCGGGACTAGCGACGGGGAGCTGTTTTTT.

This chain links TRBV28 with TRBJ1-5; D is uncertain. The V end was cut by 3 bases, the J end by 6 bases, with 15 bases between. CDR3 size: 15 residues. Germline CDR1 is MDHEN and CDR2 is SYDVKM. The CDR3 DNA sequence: TGTGCCAGCAGTTTGCGGGGTCTGGGGAGTCAGCCCCAGCATTTT. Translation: CASSLRGLGSQPQHF.

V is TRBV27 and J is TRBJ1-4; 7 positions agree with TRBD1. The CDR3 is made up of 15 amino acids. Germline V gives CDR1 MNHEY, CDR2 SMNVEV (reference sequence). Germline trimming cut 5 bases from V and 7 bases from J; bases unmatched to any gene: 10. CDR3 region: CASSRRQGGSEKLFF. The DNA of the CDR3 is TGTGCCAGCAGTCGTCGACAGGGCGGCAGTGAAAAACTGTTTTTT.

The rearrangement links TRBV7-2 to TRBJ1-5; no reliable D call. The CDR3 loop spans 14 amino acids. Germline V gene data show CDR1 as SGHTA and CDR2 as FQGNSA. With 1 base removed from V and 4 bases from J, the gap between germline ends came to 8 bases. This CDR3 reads CASSLGPGNQPQHF. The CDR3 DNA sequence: TGTGCCAGCAGCTTAGGTCCCGGGAATCAGCCCCAGCATTTT.

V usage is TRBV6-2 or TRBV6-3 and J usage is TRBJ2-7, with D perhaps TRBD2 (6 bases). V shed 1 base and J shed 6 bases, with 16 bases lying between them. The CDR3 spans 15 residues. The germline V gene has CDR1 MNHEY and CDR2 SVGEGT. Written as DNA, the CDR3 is TGTGCCAGCAGTTACTTCGGGCGGAGGGACGGCGAGCAGTACTTC. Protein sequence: CASSYFGRRDGEQYF.

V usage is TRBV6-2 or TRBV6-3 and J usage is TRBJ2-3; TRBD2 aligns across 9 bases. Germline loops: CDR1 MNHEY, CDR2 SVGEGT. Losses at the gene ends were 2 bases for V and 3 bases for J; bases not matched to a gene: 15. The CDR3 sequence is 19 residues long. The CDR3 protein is CASSYVLLSGGLGTDTQYF. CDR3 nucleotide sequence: TGTGCCAGCAGTTACGTCCTTCTTAGCGGGGGTCTGGGGACAGATACGCAGTATTTT.

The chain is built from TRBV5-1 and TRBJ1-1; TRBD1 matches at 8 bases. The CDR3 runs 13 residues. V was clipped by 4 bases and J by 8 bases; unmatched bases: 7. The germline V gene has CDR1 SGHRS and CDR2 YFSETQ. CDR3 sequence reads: CASSPAPGGEAFF. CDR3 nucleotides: TGCGCCAGCAGCCCTGCCCCAGGGGGCGAAGCTTTCTTT.

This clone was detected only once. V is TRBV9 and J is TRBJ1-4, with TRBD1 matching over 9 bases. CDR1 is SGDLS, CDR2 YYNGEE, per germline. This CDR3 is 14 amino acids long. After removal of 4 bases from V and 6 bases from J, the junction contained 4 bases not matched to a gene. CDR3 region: CASSLGQGDEKLFF. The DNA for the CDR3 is TGTGCCAGCAGCCTGGGACAGGGTGATGAAAAACTGTTTTTT.

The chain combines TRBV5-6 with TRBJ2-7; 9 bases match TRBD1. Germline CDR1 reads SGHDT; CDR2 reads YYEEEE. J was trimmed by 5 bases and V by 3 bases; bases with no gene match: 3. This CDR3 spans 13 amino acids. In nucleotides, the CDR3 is TGTGCCAGCAGCTACCGGGACAGGGACGAGCAGTACTTC. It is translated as CASSYRDRDEQYF.

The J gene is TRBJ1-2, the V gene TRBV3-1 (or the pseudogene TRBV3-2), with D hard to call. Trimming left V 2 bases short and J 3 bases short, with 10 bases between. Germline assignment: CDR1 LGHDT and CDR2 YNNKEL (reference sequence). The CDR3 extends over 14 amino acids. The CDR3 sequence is CASSQQTNYYGYTF. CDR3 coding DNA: TGTGCCAGCAGCCAACAGACAAACTACTATGGCTACACCTTC.

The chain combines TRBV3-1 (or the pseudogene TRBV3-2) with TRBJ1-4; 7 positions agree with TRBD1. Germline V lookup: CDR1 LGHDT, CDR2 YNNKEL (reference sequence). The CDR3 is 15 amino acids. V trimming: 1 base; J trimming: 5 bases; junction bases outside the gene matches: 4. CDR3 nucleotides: TGTGCCAGCAGCCAAGGGACAGGATCGAATGAAAAACTGTTTTTT. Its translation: CASSQGTGSNEKLFF.

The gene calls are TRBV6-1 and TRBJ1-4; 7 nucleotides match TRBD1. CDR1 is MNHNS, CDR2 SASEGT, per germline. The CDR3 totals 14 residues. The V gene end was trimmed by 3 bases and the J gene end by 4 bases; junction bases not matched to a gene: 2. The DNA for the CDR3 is TGTGCCAGCAGTGAGTACAGGGGTAATGAAAAACTGTTTTTT. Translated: CASSEYRGNEKLFF.

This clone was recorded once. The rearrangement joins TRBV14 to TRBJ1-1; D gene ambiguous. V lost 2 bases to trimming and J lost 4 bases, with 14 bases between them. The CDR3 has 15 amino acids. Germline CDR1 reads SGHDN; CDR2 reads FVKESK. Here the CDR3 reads CASSQWAVRGTEAFF. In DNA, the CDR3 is TGTGCCAGCAGCCAATGGGCGGTCCGGGGCACTGAAGCTTTCTTT.

The CDR3 DNA is TGTGCCAGCCACATAGGAGCGGGGGGGCCGTCGGATGAGCAGTTCTTC. Translation: CASHIGAGGPSDEQFF. The chain carries TRBV19 and TRBJ2-1, with 10 positions matching TRBD2. CDR1 LNHDA and CDR2 SQIVND come from the germline V gene (reference sequence). V trimming: 9 bases; J trimming: 8 bases; junction bases outside the gene matches: 16. The CDR3 loop spans 16 amino acids.

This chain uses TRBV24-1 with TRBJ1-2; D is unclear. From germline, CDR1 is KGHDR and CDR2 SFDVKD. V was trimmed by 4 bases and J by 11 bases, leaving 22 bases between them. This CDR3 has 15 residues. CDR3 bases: TGTGCCACCAGTGACCCGCACCTCGAAGACACCGCGTACACCTTC. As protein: CATSDPHLEDTAYTF.

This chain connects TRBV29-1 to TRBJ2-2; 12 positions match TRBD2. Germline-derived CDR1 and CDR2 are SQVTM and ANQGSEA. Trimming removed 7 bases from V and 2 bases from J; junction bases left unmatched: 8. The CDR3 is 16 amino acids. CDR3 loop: CSALGLAGFNTGELFF. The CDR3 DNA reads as TGCAGCGCCCTGGGACTAGCGGGCTTTAACACCGGGGAGCTGTTTTTT.

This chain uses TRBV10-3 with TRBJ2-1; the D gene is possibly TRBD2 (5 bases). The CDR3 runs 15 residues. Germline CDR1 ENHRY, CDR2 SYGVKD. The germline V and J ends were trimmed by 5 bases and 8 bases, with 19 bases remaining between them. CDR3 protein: CAISPEAGLAHEQFF. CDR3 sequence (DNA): TGTGCCATCAGTCCAGAGGCGGGCCTGGCCCATGAGCAGTTCTTC.

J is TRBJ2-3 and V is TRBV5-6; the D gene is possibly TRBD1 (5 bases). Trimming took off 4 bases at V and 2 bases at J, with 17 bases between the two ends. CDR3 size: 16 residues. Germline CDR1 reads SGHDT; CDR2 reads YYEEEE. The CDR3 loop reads CASSHILNRLTDTQYF. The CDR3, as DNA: TGTGCCAGCAGCCATATCCTGAACAGGCTCACAGATACGCAGTATTTT.

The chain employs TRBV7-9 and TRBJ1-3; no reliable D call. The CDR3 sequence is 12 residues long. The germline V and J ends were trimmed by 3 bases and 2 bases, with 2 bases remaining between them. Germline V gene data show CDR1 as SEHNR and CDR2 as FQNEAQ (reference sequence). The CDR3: CASSFTGNTIYF. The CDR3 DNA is TGTGCCAGCAGCTTTACTGGAAACACCATATATTTT.

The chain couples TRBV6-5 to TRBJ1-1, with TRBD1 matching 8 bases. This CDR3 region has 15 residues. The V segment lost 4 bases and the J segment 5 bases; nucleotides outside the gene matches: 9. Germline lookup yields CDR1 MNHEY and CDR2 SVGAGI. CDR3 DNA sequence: TGTGCCAGCAGTTCCAGGGGGCTGAGGGGGACTGAAGCTTTCTTT. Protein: CASSSRGLRGTEAFF.

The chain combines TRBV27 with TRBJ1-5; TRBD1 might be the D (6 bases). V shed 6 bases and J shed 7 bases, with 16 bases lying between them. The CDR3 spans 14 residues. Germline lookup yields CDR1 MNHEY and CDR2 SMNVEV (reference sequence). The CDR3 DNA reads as TGTGCCAGCAGGGTCACAGGGTCAAGCCAGCCCCAGCATTTT. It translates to CASRVTGSSQPQHF.

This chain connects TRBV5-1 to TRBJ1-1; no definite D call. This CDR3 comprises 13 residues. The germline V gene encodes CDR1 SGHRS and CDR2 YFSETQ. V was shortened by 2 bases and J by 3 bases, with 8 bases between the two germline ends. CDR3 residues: CASSFGEDTEAFF. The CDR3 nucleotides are TGCGCCAGCAGCTTCGGAGAGGACACTGAAGCTTTCTTT.

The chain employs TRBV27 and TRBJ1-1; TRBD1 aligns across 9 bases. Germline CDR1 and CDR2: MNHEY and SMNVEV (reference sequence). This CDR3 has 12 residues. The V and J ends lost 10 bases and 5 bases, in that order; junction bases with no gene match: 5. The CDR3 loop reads CATGDRATEAFF. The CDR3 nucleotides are TGTGCCACCGGGGACAGGGCGACTGAAGCTTTCTTT.